The 32 T cell receptor beta chains below were found in one sample sequenced in a study of post-analysis software for immune sequencing data. Study-wide results and limits: Five TRBV segments, TRBV5-6, TRBV5-1 and TRBV20-1 among them, were found more frequent in patients than controls.

No antigens are known for them. Unique molecular identifiers had been added to the TCR beta cDNA libraries. TCRdb itself ran the PCR reads through MiXCR, one entry per CDR3 protein. Among hundreds of thousands of distinct CDR3 sequences listed, about 27% were seen once. The source material was blood. The receptors were sampled from a girl aged 10-17 years with multiple sclerosis.

This clonotype was detected a few times. The rearrangement joins TRBV7-9 to TRBJ2-7, with D perhaps matching TRBD1 or TRBD2 (5 bases each). Trimming took 5 bases from V and 3 from J, leaving 14 bases between them. Per germline, CDR1 SEHNR and CDR2 FQNEAQ (reference sequence). The length of the CDR3 is 14 residues. The CDR3 region is CASSSLGPGYEQYF. DNA of the CDR3: TGTGCCAGCAGCAGCCTGGGACCGGGCTACGAGCAGTACTTC.

The DNA of the CDR3 is TGTGCCAGCAGTTACTCGGGGGGCCCCCCCCAAGAGACCCAGTACTTC. Translating gives CASSYSGGPPQETQYF. The genes are TRBV6-6 and TRBJ2-5; D tentatively reads TRBD1 or TRBD2 (6 bases each). This CDR3 spans 16 amino acids. Germline CDR1 reads MNHNY; CDR2 reads SVGAGI (reference sequence). The V and J ends lost 0 bases and 1 base respectively, with 12 bases between them.

The gene calls are TRBV6-5 and TRBJ2-7, with D tentatively TRBD1 or TRBD2 (5 bases each). This CDR3 region has 13 residues. The germline CDR1 and CDR2 sequences are MNHEY and SVGAGI. The V and J ends lost 8 bases and 6 bases respectively, with 17 bases between them. The CDR3 loop is CASWGFPGGEQYF. The CDR3 nucleotides are TGTGCCAGCTGGGGTTTCCCTGGGGGCGAGCAGTACTTC.

The chain links TRBV28 to TRBJ2-7, with 7 bases fitting TRBD1. The V and J ends lost 5 bases and 6 bases, in that order; junction bases with no gene match: 13. From germline, CDR1 is MDHEN and CDR2 SYDVKM. The CDR3 contains 15 residues. As DNA, the CDR3 is TGTGCCAGCAGTCTAAGTATAGGGGGCTTTTTCGAGCAGTACTTC. Translation gives CASSLSIGGFFEQYF.

This clonotype was seen only a few times. This chain connects TRBV29-1 to TRBJ1-1; 7 nucleotides align to TRBD1. The germline CDR1 and CDR2 sequences are SQVTM and ANQGSEA. The CDR3 contains 13 residues. Trimming cost V 8 bases and J 1 base; bases outside gene matches: 7. The CDR3 loop is CSSQQGTNTEAFF. The CDR3 DNA reads as TGCAGCTCCCAACAGGGGACGAACACTGAAGCTTTCTTT.

The genes are TRBV3-1 and TRBJ2-4; 10 bases fit TRBD2. With 4 bases clipped from V and 4 bases from J, the junction kept 13 bases outside the gene matches. This CDR3 spans 18 amino acids. CDR1 is LGHDT, CDR2 YNNKEL, per germline (reference sequence). The DNA for the CDR3 is TGTGCCAGCAGCCGAGAACCGTTGCTAGCGGGGGATAAAAACATTCAGTACTTC. It yields the protein CASSREPLLAGDKNIQYF. The entire variable domain, with the rest obtained from reference TRBV3-1 and TRBJ2-4, is as follows: DTAVSQTPKYLVTQMGNDKSIKCEQNLGHDTMYWYKQDSKKFLKIMFSYNNKELIINETVPNRFSPKSPDKAHLNLHINSLELGDSAVYFCASSREPLLAGDKNIQYFGAGTRLSVL.

The CDR3 spells CASSWRDRVSDTQYF. As DNA, the CDR3 is TGTGCCAGCAGCTGGCGGGACAGGGTTTCAGATACGCAGTATTTT. The V call is TRBV7-8, the J call TRBJ2-3; 9 bases agree with TRBD1. This CDR3 region has 15 residues. The J segment lost 4 bases and the V segment lost 4 bases, leaving 6 bases of the junction unmatched. CDR1 is SGHVS and CDR2 is FQNEAQ in the germline V gene.

This clonotype was seen only a few times. The chain joins TRBV29-1 to TRBJ2-5; no firm D call. This CDR3 contains 13 residues. Trimming removed 4 bases from V and 4 bases from J, with 13 bases in between. CDR1 and CDR2 (germline): SQVTM, ANQGSEA. The DNA of the CDR3 is TGCAGCGTTGCCAAGACTGGTATAGAGACCCAGTACTTC. The encoded protein is CSVAKTGIETQYF.

This clonotype showed up just once. The chain employs TRBV11-2 and TRBJ1-1; 9 positions match TRBD1. The CDR3 runs 13 residues. Germline lookup yields CDR1 SGHAT and CDR2 FQNNGV. After removal of 4 bases from V and 8 bases from J, the junction contained 5 bases not matched to a gene. The CDR3 sequence: CASSSGTGYEAFF. CDR3 nucleotide sequence: TGTGCCAGCAGCTCCGGGACAGGGTACGAAGCTTTCTTT.

The rearrangement joins TRBV9 to TRBJ1-1; TRBD1 aligns across 7 bases. Germline values: CDR1 SGDLS, CDR2 YYNGEE. This CDR3 comprises 14 residues. With V trimmed by 3 bases and J by 4 bases, 6 bases remained unmatched. The DNA for the CDR3 is TGTGCCAGCAGCGCAAGACAGGGTGGCACTGAAGCTTTCTTT. This gives the protein CASSARQGGTEAFF.

The CDR3 region has the DNA TGTGCCACCAAAAGAGTGGGCTATGGCTACACCTTC. Translating it yields CATKRVGYGYTF. J is TRBJ1-2 and V is TRBV28; D ambiguous. Germline V gene lookup returns CDR1 MDHEN and CDR2 SYDVKM. With 10 bases removed from V and 4 bases from J, the gap between germline ends came to 13 bases. The CDR3 runs 12 residues.

This clonotype was recorded a few times. The gene calls are TRBV12-3 or TRBV12-4 and TRBJ2-3, with D perhaps TRBD1 or TRBD2 (5 bases each). The CDR3 is made up of 15 amino acids. Trimming removed 5 bases at V and 0 bases at J, with 12 bases between. In nucleotides, the CDR3 is TGTGCCAGCAGTGAGACGGGGCTCAGCACAGATACGCAGTATTTT. Its translation: CASSETGLSTDTQYF.

In the case of this clonotype: This may be a read error: a much more frequent sequence differs by one nucleotide. The rearrangement uses TRBV29-1 and TRBJ2-4, with D perhaps matching TRBD1 (5 bases). This CDR3 spans 12 amino acids. Germline values: CDR1 SQVTM, CDR2 ANQGSEA. Trimming pared 7 bases from V and 5 bases from J, leaving 12 bases between. The CDR3 nucleotides are TGCAGCGCCCCAGGGTGGGAAAACATTCAGTACTTC. It specifies CSAPGWENIQYF. The full variable domain, rest sourced from reference TRBV29-1 and TRBJ2-4, is SAVISQKPSRDICQRGTSLTIQCQVDSQVTMMFWYRQQPGQSLTLIATANQGSEATYESGFVIDKFPISRPNLTFSTLTVSNMSPEDSSIYLCSAPGWENIQYFGAGTRLSVL.

This clonotype was observed a few times. J is TRBJ2-1 and V is TRBV29-1; D possibly corresponds to TRBD2 (5 bases). The V gene's germline CDR1 is SQVTM and CDR2 ANQGSEA. V lost 5 bases to trimming and J lost 5 bases, with 13 bases between them. There are 13 residues in the CDR3. Written as DNA, the CDR3 is TGCAGCGTTACCCTGGCGGGCCACAATGAGCAGTTCTTC. Translating it yields CSVTLAGHNEQFF.

Concerning this clonotype itself: This may be a read error, as it is one base from a much larger clone. The V call is TRBV6-2 or TRBV6-3, the J call TRBJ2-7; D might be TRBD1 or TRBD2, each matching 5 bases. The germline gives CDR1 MNHEY, CDR2 SVGEGT. The CDR3 sequence is 14 residues long. Trimming took off 6 bases at V and 3 bases at J, with 15 bases between the two ends. The CDR3 protein is CASRKTGRGYEQYF. The DNA for the CDR3 is TGTGCCAGCAGAAAAACGGGACGGGGCTACGAGCAGTACTTC.

This clonotype was observed many times. This chain connects TRBV7-9 to TRBJ1-4; weak D call: TRBD1 (5 bases). The CDR3 totals 15 residues. Germline assignment: CDR1 SEHNR and CDR2 FQNEAQ (reference sequence). V lost 5 bases and J lost 4, with 14 bases in between. CDR3 protein: CASSVEAGVNEKLFF. CDR3 coding DNA: TGTGCCAGCAGCGTTGAAGCGGGGGTTAATGAAAAACTGTTTTTT.

On this clonotype: At one boundary the junction diverges from the germline segment, which might be a read error. This chain connects TRBV29-1 to TRBJ1-1, with 9 bases aligning to TRBD1. The CDR3 extends over 14 amino acids. In germline, CDR1 is SQVTM, CDR2 ANQGSEA. This CDR3 is CSVGPGQGNTEAFF. CDR3 bases: TGTAGCGTGGGCCCGGGACAGGGGAACACTGAAGCTTTCTTT.

The rearrangement uses TRBV10-3 and TRBJ2-7; 7 bases align to TRBD1. Per germline, CDR1 ENHRY and CDR2 SYGVKD. The V segment lost 6 bases and the J segment 0 bases; nucleotides outside the gene matches: 5. This CDR3 region has 14 residues. CDR3 DNA: TGTGCCATCAGCTTGACAGGGAGCTCCTACGAGCAGTACTTC. It encodes CAISLTGSSYEQYF.

The J gene is TRBJ2-3, the V gene TRBV9, with 9 bases aligning to TRBD2. The germline gives CDR1 SGDLS, CDR2 YYNGEE. The CDR3 loop spans 14 amino acids. J gave up 10 bases and V 3 bases, and 9 bases lay outside the gene matches. Written as DNA, the CDR3 is TGTGCCAGCAGCGCAAGACTAGCGGCCAAACCGCAGTATTTT. The encoded protein is CASSARLAAKPQYF.

As for this clonotype: A single base separates this from a much larger clone, so it may be a read error. The gene calls are TRBV5-1 and TRBJ2-7; 8 bases line up with TRBD2. Trimming cost V 4 bases and J 7 bases; bases outside gene matches: 10. CDR3 length: 14 residues. Germline assignment: CDR1 SGHRS and CDR2 YFSETQ. The CDR3 coding sequence is TGCGCCAGCAGCGTCGGACTAGCTGTTGATGAGCAGTACTTC. Amino acid sequence: CASSVGLAVDEQYF.

This clonotype was seen a handful of times. V gene TRBV3-1 combines with J gene TRBJ2-1; D might be TRBD2 (5 bases). The CDR3 has 13 residues. V was trimmed by 2 bases and J by 9 bases, leaving 11 bases between them. Per germline, CDR1 LGHDT and CDR2 YNNKEL (reference sequence). For the CDR3, the DNA is TGTGCCAGCAGCCAAACTAGTACGGTTGAGCAGTTCTTC. It translates to CASSQTSTVEQFF.

The gene calls are TRBV28 and TRBJ1-4, with 7 bases aligning to TRBD1. The CDR3 loop spans 13 amino acids. From germline, CDR1 is MDHEN and CDR2 SYDVKM. Germline trimming cut 6 bases from V and 7 bases from J; bases unmatched to any gene: 5. CDR3 nucleotide sequence: TGTGCCAGCAGGCGCAACAGGGGTGAAAAACTGTTTTTT. Its protein product is CASRRNRGEKLFF.

The CDR3 protein is CASSPGGLNYGYTF. CDR3 sequence (DNA): TGTGCCAGCAGCCCTGGGGGCCTGAACTATGGCTACACCTTC. This chain connects TRBV6-6 to TRBJ1-2, with D possibly TRBD1 on 6 matching bases. The V end was cut by 6 bases, the J end by 2 bases, with 13 bases between. This CDR3 comprises 14 residues. Looked up from germline, CDR1 is MNHNY and CDR2 is SVGAGI (reference sequence).

This clonotype was observed a few times. V and J are TRBV12-3 or TRBV12-4 and TRBJ1-6, with a weak D call TRBD1 (5 bases). The CDR3 spans 14 residues. V was shortened by 3 bases and J by 10 bases, with 13 bases between the two germline ends. CDR3 nucleotides: TGTGCCAGCAGTTTTGGGGACCCGGACTCACCCCTCCACTTT. Protein product: CASSFGDPDSPLHF.

This clonotype was detected a few times. This chain joins TRBV11-2 and TRBJ1-4; 9 nucleotides align to TRBD1. The CDR3 is 15 residues long. CDR1 and CDR2 (germline): SGHAT, FQNNGV. After removal of 3 bases from V and 7 bases from J, the junction contained 6 bases not matched to a gene. CDR3 in amino acids: CASSLGQGKFEKLFF. For the CDR3, the DNA is TGTGCCAGCAGCTTGGGACAGGGAAAGTTTGAAAAACTGTTTTTT.

This clonotype was counted a few times. CDR3 region: CASGQGYNSPLHF. In DNA form, the CDR3 reads TGTGCCAGTGGACAGGGGTATAATTCACCCCTCCACTTT. This sequence joins TRBV6-1 and TRBJ1-6, with TRBD1 matching over 9 bases. V lost 9 bases, J lost 4 bases, and 1 base stayed unmatched. This CDR3 is 13 amino acids long. From germline, CDR1 is MNHNS and CDR2 SASEGT.

This clonotype was counted a few times. The CDR3 does not close with the conserved phenylalanine or tryptophan, likely indicating a read error. The chain links TRBV20-1 to TRBJ1-3, with unresolved D. Germline CDR1 and CDR2: DFQATT and SNEGSKA (reference sequence). Between the trimmed V and J ends, which lost 2 bases and 1 base, there was a span of 9 bases. CDR3 length: 14 amino acids. The CDR3 DNA is TGCAGTGCTAGACTCGGGAATTCTGGAAACACCATATATTTG. This gives the protein CSARLGNSGNTIYL.

This clonotype occurred a few times. Here the CDR3 reads CAIRPDGSQGYGYTF. For the CDR3, the DNA is TGTGCCATCAGACCCGACGGTTCCCAGGGCTATGGCTACACCTTC. The rearrangement uses TRBV10-3 and TRBJ1-2, with D possibly being TRBD1 (5 bases). Between the trimmed V and J ends, which lost 6 bases and 4 bases, there was a span of 18 bases. Germline lookup yields CDR1 ENHRY and CDR2 SYGVKD. The CDR3 runs to 15 residues.

This rearrangement joins TRBV19 to TRBJ1-2, with D possibly being TRBD1 (6 bases). The V gene's germline CDR1 is LNHDA and CDR2 SQIVND (reference sequence). This CDR3 contains 13 residues. V dropped 6 bases and J dropped 3 bases, with 11 bases sitting between them. The CDR3 protein is CASRQGLDYGYTF. Written as DNA, the CDR3 is TGTGCCAGTAGACAGGGACTGGACTATGGCTACACCTTC.

The chain has TRBV20-1 and TRBJ2-1, with D possibly TRBD1 on 6 matching bases. Germline V lookup: CDR1 DFQATT, CDR2 SNEGSKA (reference sequence). The length of the CDR3 is 16 residues. Trimming took 0 bases from V and 1 from J, leaving 13 bases between them. This CDR3 is CSARDPAGESYNEQFF. Written as DNA, the CDR3 is TGCAGTGCTAGAGATCCTGCAGGGGAATCCTACAATGAGCAGTTCTTC.

V is TRBV6-2 or TRBV6-3 and J is TRBJ2-5, with D perhaps assigned TRBD1 or TRBD2 (5 bases each). Trimming took 5 bases from V and 2 from J, leaving 15 bases between them. The CDR3 totals 15 residues. The germline V gene has CDR1 MNHEY and CDR2 SVGEGT. CDR3 residues: CASSPAGALQETQYF. The DNA of the CDR3 is TGTGCCAGCAGTCCTGCCGGGGCCCTACAAGAGACCCAGTACTTC.

The genes are TRBV6-1 and TRBJ2-1; D gene uncertain. With 7 bases removed from V and 1 base from J, the gap between germline ends came to 14 bases. Per germline, CDR1 MNHNS and CDR2 SASEGT. This CDR3 is 15 amino acids long. The CDR3 region has the DNA TGTGCCAGCAATAGGATTTTTCAATCCTACAATGAGCAGTTCTTC. Translation gives CASNRIFQSYNEQFF.